A selection of T cell receptor beta chains follows, all from one sample in a study of blood T cell repertoires in COVID-19. The method was immunoSEQ multiplex PCR; TCRdb's version includes in-frame clones alone and lacks a portion of them. The sample carries about 110,000 clones, 90% to 95% recorded once. The sequencing input was peripheral blood. The receptors derive from a woman aged 25 to 39 with acute or convalescent COVID-19. Both conserved end residues are part of each CDR3. A D gene is named only where the DNA matches it firmly. Part of the rows lack a size; the others show once, few, many or a class for expanded clones.

D: TRBD2
size: NA
J: TRBJ2-3
V: TRBV7-6
CDR3: CASSLAGGVLTDTQYF
DNA: TGTGCCAGCAGCTTAGCGGGAGGGGTCCTCACAGATACGCAGTATTTT

D: NA
size: NA
J: TRBJ2-1
V: TRBV25-1
CDR3: CASTGYNEQFF
DNA: TGTGCCAGCACGGGGTACAATGAGCAGTTCTTC

D: NA
size: NA
J: TRBJ1-1
V: TRBV28
CDR3: CASIKQGAEAFF
DNA: TGTGCCAGCATTAAACAGGGCGCTGAAGCTTTCTTT

D: NA
size: NA
J: TRBJ1-6
V: TRBV25-1
CDR3: CASSDPQGRSPLHF
DNA: TGTGCCAGCAGTGACCCCCAGGGGCGTTCACCCCTCCACTTT

D: NA
size: NA
J: TRBJ1-3
V: TRBV24-1
CDR3: CATSDPGSGSGNTIYF
DNA: TGTGCCACCAGTGATCCGGGCTCGGGGTCTGGAAACACCATATATTTT

D: NA
size: NA
J: TRBJ1-1
V: TRBV7-8
CDR3: CASSRRGGTHTEAFF
DNA: TGTGCCAGCTCCCGCAGGGGAGGGACCCACACTGAAGCTTTCTTT

D: NA
size: few
J: TRBJ1-2
V: TRBV28
CDR3: CASSLDRRNYGYTF
DNA: TGTGCCAGCAGTTTGGACAGACGGAACTATGGCTACACCTTC

D: NA
size: NA
J: TRBJ2-1
V: TRBV6-5
CDR3: CASSIGEGYNEQFF
DNA: TGTGCCAGCAGCATAGGTGAGGGATACAATGAGCAGTTCTTC

D: TRBD2
size: NA
J: TRBJ2-1
V: TRBV27
CDR3: CASSYNTGTTSRNEQFF
DNA: TGTGCCAGCAGTTACAACACCGGGACTACGTCTCGGAATGAGCAGTTCTTC

D: TRBD2
size: NA
J: TRBJ2-1
V: TRBV10-3
CDR3: CAIRSGGTSEGIFYNEQFF
DNA: TGTGCCATCAGGTCCGGAGGGACTAGCGAGGGGATATTCTACAATGAGCAGTTCTTC

D: TRBD1
size: NA
J: TRBJ2-1
V: TRBV28
CDR3: CASSSNRGGEQFF
DNA: TGTGCCAGCAGTTCCAACAGGGGTGGTGAGCAGTTCTTC

D: TRBD2
size: NA
J: TRBJ2-5
V: TRBV5-1
CDR3: CASSPGLAGGSGETQYF
DNA: TGCGCCAGCAGCCCGGGACTAGCGGGAGGATCCGGTGAGACCCAGTACTTC

D: NA
size: NA
J: TRBJ2-1
V: TRBV4-3
CDR3: CASSQERAVSSYNEQFF
DNA: TGCGCCAGCAGCCAGGAACGAGCGGTAAGCTCCTACAATGAGCAGTTCTTC

D: NA
size: NA
J: TRBJ1-4
V: TRBV2
CDR3: CASIPGHSNEKLFF
DNA: TGTGCCAGCATTCCGGGACACAGCAATGAAAAACTGTTTTTT

D: NA
size: NA
J: TRBJ1-3
V: TRBV18
CDR3: CASSPWGVSSGNTIYF
DNA: TGTGCCAGCTCACCCTGGGGGGTCTCCTCTGGAAACACCATATATTTT

D: TRBD1
size: NA
J: TRBJ1-2
V: TRBV19
CDR3: CASQSQTGNYGYTF
DNA: TGTGCCAGCCAAAGCCAGACAGGGAACTATGGCTACACCTTC

D: TRBD2
size: NA
J: TRBJ2-4
V: TRBV4-2
CDR3: CASSQDPPLAHIQYF
DNA: TGTGCCAGCAGCCAAGACCCCCCACTAGCGCACATTCAGTACTTC

D: TRBD2
size: NA
J: TRBJ2-2
V: TRBV7-2
CDR3: CASSSSGGASGTGELFF
DNA: TGTGCCAGCAGCTCAAGCGGGGGGGCAAGCGGCACCGGGGAGCTGTTTTTT